This TCR beta chain was sequenced in a study of blood T cell repertoires in COVID-19. Some clones are missing from TCRdb's copy, which holds only in-frame ones; the method was immunoSEQ multiplex PCR. The sample carries around 470,000 clones, around 90% recorded once. About this clone itself: The same CDR3 arises from other DNA sequences in this sample as well.

CDR1 and CDR2 (germline): LGHDT, YNNKEL (reference sequence). CDR3 length equals 11 residues. The V gene lost 1 base and the J gene lost 8 bases, with 5 bases spanning the gap. Sequencing input: PBMCs or T cells enriched from blood (not recorded which). The sequence derives from a young man who had recovered from COVID-19. The chain employs TRBV3-1 (or the pseudogene TRBV3-2) and TRBJ1-2; D is uncertain. Written as DNA, the CDR3 is TGTGCCAGCAGCCAAGGCGGGGGCTACACCTTC. Translated: CASSQGGGYTF.